This note documents a single TCR beta chain sequence. Its specificity is unknown. The CDR3 totals 14 residues. V shed 1 base and J 5 bases; nucleotides not matched to a gene: 1. Germline loops: CDR1 SGHNT, CDR2 YYREEE (reference sequence). This entry is derived from a study of cytomegalovirus exposure and HLA in healthy donors. Study summary: The study placed about 81% of its 350 to 400 genotyped donors in the Caucasian-associated ancestry cluster.

PCR amplification relied on 60 Vbeta primers (plus 13 Jbeta primers). Here immunoSEQ multiplex PCR was the method, and the copy in TCRdb shows in-frame clones only, minus some. The data show approximately 170,000 clones, 74% seen once. Notes on the study in general: In a later analysis, several top co-occurrence clusters appeared linked to parvovirus B19, influenza, CMV and Epstein-Barr virus.

The material sequenced was PBMCs. This receptor was obtained from a woman in her twenties or thirties in good health and CMV-seropositive. The chain recombines TRBV5-4 with TRBJ2-7, with 12 nucleotides matching TRBD2. The CDR3 coding sequence is TGTGCCAGCAGCTTGAGGACTAGCGGGAACGAGCAGTACTTC. Residues: CASSLRTSGNEQYF.